This TCR beta chain was recorded in a study of T cell repertoires in cytomegalovirus infection. Study in general: In public TCR beta signatures, there were indications of both CMV infection and matching HLA type. Study-wide points: Cumulative frequency (of public TCR beta family members) identified carriers of CMV plus the relevant HLA. Dominating the ex vivo response were TCR beta clonotypes that were CMV-specific and HLA-C-restricted.

A single count supports this clonotype. Its specificity is not known. The ends lost 3 bases at V and 6 bases at J; junction bases unmatched: 8. CDR1 is SQVTM, CDR2 ANQGSEA, per germline. The CDR3 is made up of 16 amino acids. TCRdb reanalysed the reads using MiXCR and keeps one entry per CDR3 protein. The data show hundreds of thousands of distinct CDR3 sequences, roughly 46% seen once. This clonotype was obtained from a human donor in good health (CMV status not recorded). Some clones in this sample may be carry-over from other donors' samples. The rearrangement uses TRBV29-1 and TRBJ2-3; 14 positions agree with TRBD2. The input for sequencing was cultured PBMCs, taken from culture after CMV antigen stimulation. The CDR3 region has the DNA TGCAGCGTTGATATCGGACTAGCGGGAGGTGGGGATACGCAGTATTTT. As protein: CSVDIGLAGGGDTQYF.